The present TCR beta chain was sequenced within a study of glioma-infiltrating T cells. Regarding the study as a whole: Above-expected tissue-blood divergence occurred in all gliomas, most in low-grade ones.

In germline, CDR1 is SGHKS, CDR2 YYEKEE (reference sequence). Trimming removed 4 bases from V and 9 bases from J, with 15 bases in between. The CDR3 extends over 13 amino acids. This clonotype was picked up many times. The antigen is unknown. TCR alpha and beta CDR3 regions were amplified from RNA using iRepertoire nested multiplex PCR. TCRdb processed the multiplex PCR reads anew with MiXCR; each CDR3 protein has one entry. This sample has approximately 90,000 distinct CDR3 sequences, with 23% found just once. The source is a human donor with low-grade glioma or glioblastoma, undergoing nonglioma brain surgery, or in good health (not recorded which). The sequenced sample was glioma tissue, nonneoplastic brain tissue, or PBMCs (not recorded which). The V and J genes are TRBV5-5 and TRBJ2-3, with D tentatively TRBD1 or TRBD2 (5 bases each). The CDR3 is CASSREVEGTQYF. The CDR3 DNA reads as TGTGCCAGCAGCCGCGAGGTCGAGGGGACGCAGTATTTT.